The text below deals with one T cell receptor beta chain. CD45RO+ cells plus CCR7-negative CD45RA+ TemRA cells formed CD8 memory. The data stem from a study of shared clonotypes between healthy human individuals. The V end was cut by 3 bases, the J end by 2 bases, with 9 bases between. CDR1 is ENHRY, CDR2 SYGVKD, per germline. The CDR3 loop spans 14 amino acids. An assay was performed, and its level was deep. Per the original methods: There were no quality scores in the junction-only immunoSEQ sequences, so filtering differed. Here immunoSEQ multiplex PCR was the method, and the copy in TCRdb shows in-frame clones only, minus some. From that table come the V and J calls and clone size; the DNA was used to work out D and trimming. Of about 690,000 clones in the sample, roughly 91% are singletons; the top ten hold about 33%.

V and J are TRBV10-3 and TRBJ2-3; perhaps TRBD1 as D (6 bases). Sequencing was carried out using memory CD8+ T cells from PBMCs. The subset: CD45RO+ cells pooled with CCR7-negative TemRA cells. This TCR came from a man younger than 35 in good health. Some clones in this sample may be carry-over from other donors' samples. The CDR3 loop is CAISDRGPTDTQYF. For the CDR3, the DNA is TGTGCCATCAGTGACAGGGGCCCCACAGATACGCAGTATTTT.